The subject of this entry is one T cell receptor (beta chain). The target antigen is unknown. Trimming shortened V by 4 bases and J by 2 bases, and 13 bases separated the two germline ends. Germline V gene data show CDR1 as SGHKS and CDR2 as YYEKEE (reference sequence). The CDR3 sequence is 14 residues long. This record belongs to a study of post-analysis software for immune sequencing data. Broader study findings: In multiple sclerosis, normalized Chao1 diversity was significantly below that of controls. Included in a set of a handful of TRBV segments more frequent in patients than controls were TRBV5-6, TRBV5-1 and TRBV20-1.

TCR beta cDNA libraries had unique molecular identifiers. TCRdb re-called the PCR reads with MiXCR, one entry per CDR3 protein. The table has 450,000 to 650,000 distinct CDR3 sequences, roughly two fifths seen once; the top ten hold roughly 1.8%. V and J are TRBV5-5 and TRBJ2-7, with D possibly TRBD2 on 6 matching bases. This sequence originates from a girl aged 10-17 years with multiple sclerosis. The sample consisted of blood. Here the CDR3 DNA reads TGTGCCAGCAGCAACCTCCCGGGGGCCTACGAGCAGTACTTC. The encoded protein is CASSNLPGAYEQYF.